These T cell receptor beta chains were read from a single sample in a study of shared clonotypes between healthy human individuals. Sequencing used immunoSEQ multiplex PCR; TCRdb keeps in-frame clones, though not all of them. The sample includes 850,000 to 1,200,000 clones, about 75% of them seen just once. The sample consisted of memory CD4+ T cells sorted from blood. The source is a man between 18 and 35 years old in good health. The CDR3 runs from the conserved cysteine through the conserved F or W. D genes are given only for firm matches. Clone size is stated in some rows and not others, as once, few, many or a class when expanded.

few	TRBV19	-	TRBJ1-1	CASSTGVSTEAFF	TGTGCCAGTAGTACAGGGGTGAGCACTGAAGCTTTCTTT
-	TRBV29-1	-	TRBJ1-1	CSVVGGLGDTEAFF	TGCAGCGTTGTGGGGGGCCTAGGGGACACTGAAGCTTTCTTT
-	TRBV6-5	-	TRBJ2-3	CASSYVTSTDTQYF	TGTGCCAGCAGTTACGTAACTAGCACAGATACGCAGTATTTT
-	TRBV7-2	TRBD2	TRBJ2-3	CASSQSGRAPDTQYF	TGTGCCAGCAGCCAAAGCGGGAGGGCACCAGATACGCAGTATTTT
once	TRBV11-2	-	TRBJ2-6	CASSLKLSGSTGANVLTF	TGTGCCAGCAGCTTAAAACTCTCGGGCTCGACTGGGGCCAACGTCCTGACTTTC
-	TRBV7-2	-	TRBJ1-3	CASSYNPSGNTIYF	TGTGCCAGCAGCTACAACCCCTCTGGAAACACCATATATTTT
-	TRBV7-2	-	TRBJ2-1	CASSPTRSSNEQFF	TGTGCCAGCAGCCCGACTAGAAGCTCTAATGAGCAGTTCTTC
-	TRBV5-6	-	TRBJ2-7	CASSLGRSYEQYF	TGTGCCAGCAGCTTGGGCAGATCCTACGAGCAGTACTTC
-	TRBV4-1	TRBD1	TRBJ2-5	CASSQGDRGSETQYF	TGCGCCAGCAGCCAGGGGGACAGGGGGTCGGAGACCCAGTACTTC
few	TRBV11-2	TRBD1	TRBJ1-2	CASSSSGDRGYGYTF	TGTGCCAGCAGCTCCTCCGGGGACAGGGGCTATGGCTACACCTTC
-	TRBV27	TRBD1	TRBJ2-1	CASSNRGSPYNEQFF	TGTGCCAGCAGTAACAGGGGGAGTCCCTACAATGAGCAGTTCTTC
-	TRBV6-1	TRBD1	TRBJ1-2	CASSEAGQAGYGYTF	TGTGCCAGCAGTGAAGCGGGACAGGCGGGCTATGGCTACACCTTC
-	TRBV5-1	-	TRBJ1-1	CASSLASQVRHTEAFF	TGCGCCAGCAGCTTGGCATCGCAGGTTCGTCACACTGAAGCTTTCTTT
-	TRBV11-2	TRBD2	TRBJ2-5	CASSLRLAGAGETQYF	TGTGCCAGCAGCTTGCGACTAGCGGGGGCGGGGGAGACCCAGTACTTC
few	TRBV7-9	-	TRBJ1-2	CASSFTRDSVGYTF	TGTGCCAGCAGCTTCACCAGGGACTCTGTAGGCTACACCTTC
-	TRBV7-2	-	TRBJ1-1	CASSLAPVMNTEAFF	TGTGCCAGCAGCTTAGCCCCAGTGATGAACACTGAAGCTTTCTTT
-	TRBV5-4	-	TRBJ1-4	CASSLISGEKLFF	TGTGCCAGCAGCTTGATATCGGGCGAAAAACTGTTTTTT
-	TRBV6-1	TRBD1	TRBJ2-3	CATTGVTDTQYF	TGTGCCACCACAGGGGTCACAGATACGCAGTATTTT
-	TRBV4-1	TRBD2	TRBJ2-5	CASSQDGTSGRGQETQYF	TGCGCCAGCAGCCAAGATGGGACTAGCGGGAGAGGCCAAGAGACCCAGTACTTC
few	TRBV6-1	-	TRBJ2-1	CASSESQGSYNEQFF	TGTGCCAGCAGCGAAAGCCAGGGTTCCTACAATGAGCAGTTCTTC
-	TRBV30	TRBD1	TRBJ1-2	CAWRRQGGRGGYTF	TGTGCCTGGAGAAGACAGGGCGGAAGAGGTGGCTACACCTTC
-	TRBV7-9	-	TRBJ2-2	CASRAAGINGGELFF	TGTGCCAGCAGGGCGGCGGGGATCAACGGCGGGGAGCTGTTTTTT
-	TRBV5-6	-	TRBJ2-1	CAVGGFRNEQFF	TGTGCCGTGGGTGGATTCCGCAATGAGCAGTTCTTC
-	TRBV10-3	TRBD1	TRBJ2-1	CAIKWDRGLNEQFF	TGTGCCATCAAGTGGGACAGGGGGCTAAATGAGCAGTTCTTC
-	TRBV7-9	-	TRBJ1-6	CASQGGASSYNSPLHF	TGTGCCAGCCAGGGCGGGGCCAGCTCCTATAATTCACCCCTCCACTTT
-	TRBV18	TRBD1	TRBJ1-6	CASTGTANSPLHF	TGTGCCAGCACCGGGACAGCTAATTCACCCCTCCACTTT
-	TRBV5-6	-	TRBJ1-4	CASSLWRNEKLFF	TGTGCCAGCAGCCTTTGGAGAAATGAAAAACTGTTTTTT
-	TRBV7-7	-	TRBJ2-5	CASSSGLWLAQYF	TGTGCTAGCAGCTCAGGACTTTGGTTGGCCCAGTACTTC
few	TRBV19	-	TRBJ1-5	CASSGNRDSNQPQHF	TGTGCCAGTAGTGGCAACAGAGATAGCAATCAGCCCCAGCATTTT